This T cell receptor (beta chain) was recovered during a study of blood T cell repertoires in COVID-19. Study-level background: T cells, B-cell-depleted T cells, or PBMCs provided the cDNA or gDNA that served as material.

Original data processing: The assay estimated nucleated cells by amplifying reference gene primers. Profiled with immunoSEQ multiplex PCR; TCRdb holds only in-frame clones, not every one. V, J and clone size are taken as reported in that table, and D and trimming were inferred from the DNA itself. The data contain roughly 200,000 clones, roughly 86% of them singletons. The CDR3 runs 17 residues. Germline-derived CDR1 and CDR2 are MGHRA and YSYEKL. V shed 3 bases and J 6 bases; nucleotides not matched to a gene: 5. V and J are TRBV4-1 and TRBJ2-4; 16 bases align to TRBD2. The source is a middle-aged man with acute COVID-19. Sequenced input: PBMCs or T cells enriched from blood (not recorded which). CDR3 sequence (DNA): TGCGCCAGCAGCCAGGGACTAGCGGGAGGGCCGGTAAACATTCAGTACTTC. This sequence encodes CASSQGLAGGPVNIQYF.